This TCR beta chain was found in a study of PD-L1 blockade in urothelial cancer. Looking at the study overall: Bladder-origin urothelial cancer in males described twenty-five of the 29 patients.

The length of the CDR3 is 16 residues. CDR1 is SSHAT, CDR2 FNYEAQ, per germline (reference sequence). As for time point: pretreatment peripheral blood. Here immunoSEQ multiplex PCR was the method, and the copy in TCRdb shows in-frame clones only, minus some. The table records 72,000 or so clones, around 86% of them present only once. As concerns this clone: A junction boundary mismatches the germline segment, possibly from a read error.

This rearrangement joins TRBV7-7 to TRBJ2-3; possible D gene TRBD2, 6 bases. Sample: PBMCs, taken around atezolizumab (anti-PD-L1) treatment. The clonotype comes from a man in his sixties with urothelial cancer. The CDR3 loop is CASSPGGAGYTDTQYF. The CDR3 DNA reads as TGTGCTAGCAGCCCAGGTGGGGCGGGGTACACAGATACGCAGTATTTT.